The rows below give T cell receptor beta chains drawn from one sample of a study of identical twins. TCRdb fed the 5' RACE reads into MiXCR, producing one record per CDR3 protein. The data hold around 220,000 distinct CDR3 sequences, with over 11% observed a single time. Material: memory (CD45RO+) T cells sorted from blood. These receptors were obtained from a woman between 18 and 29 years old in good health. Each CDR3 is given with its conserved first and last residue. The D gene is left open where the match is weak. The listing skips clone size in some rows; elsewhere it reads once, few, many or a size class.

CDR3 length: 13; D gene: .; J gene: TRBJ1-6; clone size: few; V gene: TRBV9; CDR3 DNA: TGTGCCAGCAGCGTAGGTTCAGGGTCACCCCTCCACTTT; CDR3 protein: CASSVGSGSPLHF
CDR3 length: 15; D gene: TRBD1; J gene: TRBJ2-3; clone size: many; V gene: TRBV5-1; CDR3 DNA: TGCGCCAGCAGCTGGCCCCAGGGGGCTGGAGATACGCAGTATTTT; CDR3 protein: CASSWPQGAGDTQYF
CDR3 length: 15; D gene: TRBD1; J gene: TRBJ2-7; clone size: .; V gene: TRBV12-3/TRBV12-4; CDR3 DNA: TGTGCCAGCAGTTCCCCGGGACAGGGGGCCTACGAGCAGTACTTC; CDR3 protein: CASSSPGQGAYEQYF
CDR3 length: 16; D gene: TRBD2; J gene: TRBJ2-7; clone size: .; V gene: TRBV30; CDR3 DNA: TGTGCCTGGAGTGTCCCATCTAGCGGGAGTACGTACGAGCAGTACTTC; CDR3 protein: CAWSVPSSGSTYEQYF
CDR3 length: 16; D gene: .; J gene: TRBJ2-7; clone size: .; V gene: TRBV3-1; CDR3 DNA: TGTGCCAGCAGCCAAGATAGGCTGGGAGTCTCCTACGAGCAGTACTTC; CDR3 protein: CASSQDRLGVSYEQYF
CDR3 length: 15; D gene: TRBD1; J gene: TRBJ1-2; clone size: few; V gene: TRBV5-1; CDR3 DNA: TGCGCCAGCAGCTTGGCCGGGACAGGGGGCTATGGCTACACCTTC; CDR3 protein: CASSLAGTGGYGYTF
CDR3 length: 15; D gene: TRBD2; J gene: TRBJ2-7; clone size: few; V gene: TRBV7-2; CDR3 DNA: TGTGCCAGCAGCCTCTCCCCTAGCGGGCCGTACGAGCAGTACTTC; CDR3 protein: CASSLSPSGPYEQYF
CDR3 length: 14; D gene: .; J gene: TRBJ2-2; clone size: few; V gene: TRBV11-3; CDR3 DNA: TGTGCCAGCAACGTGGATGGAAACACCGGGGAGCTGTTTTTT; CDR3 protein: CASNVDGNTGELFF
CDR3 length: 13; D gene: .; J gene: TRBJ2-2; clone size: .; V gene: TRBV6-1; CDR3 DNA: TGTGCCAGCATCTTCTGGGACACCGGGGAGCTGTTTTTT; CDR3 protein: CASIFWDTGELFF
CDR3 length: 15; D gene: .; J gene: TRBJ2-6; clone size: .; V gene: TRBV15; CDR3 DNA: TGTGCCACCAGCAGAGATCCTACTTTGGCCAACGTCCTGACTTTC; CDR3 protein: CATSRDPTLANVLTF
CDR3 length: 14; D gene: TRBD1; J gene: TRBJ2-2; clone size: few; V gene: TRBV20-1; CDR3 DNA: TGCAGTGCTAAAACAGGGGGGAACACCGGGGAGCTGTTTTTT; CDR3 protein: CSAKTGGNTGELFF
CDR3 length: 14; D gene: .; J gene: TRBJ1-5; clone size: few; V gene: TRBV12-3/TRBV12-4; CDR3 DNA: TGTGCCAGCAGTTGGAGACAGCTTAATCAGCCCCAGCATTTT; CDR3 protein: CASSWRQLNQPQHF
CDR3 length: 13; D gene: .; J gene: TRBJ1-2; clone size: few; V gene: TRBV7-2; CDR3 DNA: TGTGCCAGCAGCTTACCAGGGACATATGGCTACACCTTC; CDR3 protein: CASSLPGTYGYTF
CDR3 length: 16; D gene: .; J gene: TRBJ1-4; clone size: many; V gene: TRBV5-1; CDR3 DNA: TGCGCCAGCAGCCCAGACCGGGGGGATGTTAATGAAAAACTGTTTTTT; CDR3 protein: CASSPDRGDVNEKLFF
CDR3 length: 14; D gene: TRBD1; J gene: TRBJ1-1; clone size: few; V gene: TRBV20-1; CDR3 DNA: TGCAGTGCTAGCCAGACAGGGGGGAACACTGAAGCTTTCTTT; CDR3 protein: CSASQTGGNTEAFF
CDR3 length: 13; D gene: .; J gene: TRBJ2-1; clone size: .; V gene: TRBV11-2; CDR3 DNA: TGTGCCAGCAGCTTAGCCCTCTACAATGAGCAGTTCTTC; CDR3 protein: CASSLALYNEQFF